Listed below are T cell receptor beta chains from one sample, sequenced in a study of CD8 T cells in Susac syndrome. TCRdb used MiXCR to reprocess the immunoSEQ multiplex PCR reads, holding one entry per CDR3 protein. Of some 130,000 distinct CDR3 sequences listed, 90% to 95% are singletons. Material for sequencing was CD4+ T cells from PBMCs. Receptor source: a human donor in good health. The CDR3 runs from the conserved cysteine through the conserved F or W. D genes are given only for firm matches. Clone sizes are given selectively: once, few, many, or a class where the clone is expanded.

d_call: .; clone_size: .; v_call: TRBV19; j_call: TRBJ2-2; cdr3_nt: TGTGCCAGTAGTATAGGGTTCGGGGAGCTGTTTTTT; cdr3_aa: CASSIGFGELFF
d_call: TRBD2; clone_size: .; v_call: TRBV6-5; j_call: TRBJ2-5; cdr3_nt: TGTGCCAGCAGTTACAGGCTGGGACTACAAGAGACCCAGTACTTC; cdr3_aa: CASSYRLGLQETQYF
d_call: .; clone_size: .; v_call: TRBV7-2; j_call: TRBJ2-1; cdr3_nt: TGTGCCAGCAGCTCGGTAGCGGGACAGTCCAATGAGCAGTTCTTC; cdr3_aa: CASSSVAGQSNEQFF
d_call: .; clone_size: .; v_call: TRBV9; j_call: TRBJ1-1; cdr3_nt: TGTGCCAGCAGCGCACGACAGGCGGGCACTGAAGCTTTCTTT; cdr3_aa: CASSARQAGTEAFF
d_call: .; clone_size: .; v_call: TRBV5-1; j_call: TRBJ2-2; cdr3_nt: TGCGCCAGCAGCTTGGACCTCACCGGGGAGCTGTTTTTT; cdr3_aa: CASSLDLTGELFF
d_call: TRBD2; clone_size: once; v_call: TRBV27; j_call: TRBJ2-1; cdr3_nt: TGTGCCAGCAGGGATCAGCGGGACCGGGAGCAGTTCTTC; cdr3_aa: CASRDQRDREQFF
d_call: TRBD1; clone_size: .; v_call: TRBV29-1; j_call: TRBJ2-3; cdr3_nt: TGCAGCTTAGGGACAGGCAACACAGATACGCAGTATTTT; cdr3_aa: CSLGTGNTDTQYF
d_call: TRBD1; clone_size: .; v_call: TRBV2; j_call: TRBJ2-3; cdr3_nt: TGTGCCAGCAGTGAGGACAGGGTCGGCACAGATACGCAGTATTTT; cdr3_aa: CASSEDRVGTDTQYF
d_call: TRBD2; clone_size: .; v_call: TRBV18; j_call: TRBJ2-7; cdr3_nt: TGTGCCAGCTCACCACCGTTTAAGACTAGCCCGGACGAGCAGTACTTC; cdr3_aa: CASSPPFKTSPDEQYF
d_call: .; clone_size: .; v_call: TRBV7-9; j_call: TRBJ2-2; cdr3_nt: TGTGCCAGCAGCTTAGCTTCAGGGCCGACCGGGGAGCTGTTTTTT; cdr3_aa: CASSLASGPTGELFF
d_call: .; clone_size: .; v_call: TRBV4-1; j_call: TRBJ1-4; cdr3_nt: TGCGCCAGCAGCCAAGAGGGAGTTGACAGGAATCTGCTGTTTTTT; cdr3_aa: CASSQEGVDRNLLFF